This T cell receptor (beta chain) was observed in a study of shared clonotypes between healthy human individuals. Study in general: Donors had three CD4 naive, three CD4 memory, two CD8 naive and one CD8 memory plate apiece.

In the sorted-subset replicate PCRs, around 0.2 ug DNA, around 30,000 T cell genomes, was used. Produced via immunoSEQ multiplex PCR; TCRdb's table is partial and in-frame only. The sample holds around 990,000 clones, 70% to 85% seen once. Adult donors, all healthy and HIV-negative, had no recent acute infections or vaccinations. Partitioning of CD4+ cells yielded a CD45RA+ naive subset and a CD45RA-negative memory subset. The sequenced sample consisted of memory CD4+ T cells from PBMCs. Subset reported: CD45RA-negative fraction. The TCR was taken from a man younger than 35 in good health. Some clones in this sample may be carry-over from other donors' samples.

The CDR3 reads CASRTGGRSGETQYF. In DNA, the CDR3 is TGTGCCAGCAGAACCGGGGGACGATCAGGAGAGACCCAGTACTTC. This chain uses TRBV6-5 with TRBJ2-5, with D tentatively TRBD2 (6 bases). The germline V and J ends were trimmed by 6 bases and 4 bases, with 18 bases remaining between them. The germline V gene has CDR1 MNHEY and CDR2 SVGAGI. The CDR3 sequence is 15 residues long.